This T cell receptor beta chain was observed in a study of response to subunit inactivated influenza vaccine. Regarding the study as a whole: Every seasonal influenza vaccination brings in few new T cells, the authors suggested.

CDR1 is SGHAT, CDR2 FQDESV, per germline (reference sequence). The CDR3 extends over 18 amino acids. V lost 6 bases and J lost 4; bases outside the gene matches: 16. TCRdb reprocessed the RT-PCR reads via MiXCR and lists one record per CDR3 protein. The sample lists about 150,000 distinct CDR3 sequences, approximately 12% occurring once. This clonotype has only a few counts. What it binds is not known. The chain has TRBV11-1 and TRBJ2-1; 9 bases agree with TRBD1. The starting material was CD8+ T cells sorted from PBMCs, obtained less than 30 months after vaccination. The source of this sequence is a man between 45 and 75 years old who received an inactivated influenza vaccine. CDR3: CASSTRTGEIQLYNEQFF. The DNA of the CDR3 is TGTGCCAGCAGTACACGGACAGGGGAAATCCAACTTTACAATGAGCAGTTCTTC.